Following are 16 T cell receptor beta chains from one sample sequenced in a study of blood T cells in healthy people across ages. A sample-barcoded 5' primer and a J-beta primer mix were used in a second PCR of roughly 7 to 11 cycles. TCRdb analysed the 5' RACE reads with MiXCR anew, one entry per CDR3 protein. Here the sample spans about 1.1 million distinct CDR3 sequences, about two fifths being singletons. The source material was blood. The receptor set was obtained from a man aged 18 to 30 in good health.

This clonotype was seen a few times. This chain links TRBV6-1 with TRBJ2-7, with 7 nucleotides matching TRBD1. The CDR3 contains 15 residues. Germline V gene data show CDR1 as MNHNS and CDR2 as SASEGT. With V trimmed by 2 bases and J by 0 bases, 4 bases remained unmatched. The CDR3 bases are TGTGCCAGCAGTGAATCATGGACAGGCTCCTACGAGCAGTACTTC. Its protein product is CASSESWTGSYEQYF.

This clonotype was observed a handful of times. V gene TRBV20-1 combines with J gene TRBJ2-3, with a possible D match to TRBD2 (6 bases). CDR1 is DFQATT and CDR2 is SNEGSKA in the germline V gene (reference sequence). The CDR3 runs to 12 residues. V lost 2 bases, J lost 5 bases, and 8 bases lay in between. The CDR3 sequence: CSARIGGDTQYF. CDR3 sequence (DNA): TGCAGTGCTAGAATCGGGGGAGATACGCAGTATTTT.

This clonotype appeared a few times. The rearrangement links TRBV2 to TRBJ2-7, with 10 bases that match TRBD2. Germline trimming cut 5 bases from V and 6 bases from J; bases unmatched to any gene: 7. The CDR3 length is 14 residues. From germline, CDR1 is SNHLY and CDR2 FYNNEI. The CDR3 DNA is TGTGCCAGCAGTCCTCAACTAGCGGGGAGCGAGCAGTACTTC. Translating it yields CASSPQLAGSEQYF.

This clonotype was detected only a few times. V and J are TRBV3-1 and TRBJ2-1, with unresolved D. V gave up 0 bases and J gave up 4 bases, with 13 bases separating them. Germline CDR1 reads LGHDT; CDR2 reads YNNKEL (reference sequence). The CDR3 is made up of 16 amino acids. The CDR3 DNA reads TGTGCCAGCAGCCAAGAGCCAGTTGCTGAGTACAATGAGCAGTTCTTC. Its protein product is CASSQEPVAEYNEQFF.

The rearrangement links TRBV12-3 or TRBV12-4 to TRBJ1-1; the D is unclear. V was trimmed by 5 bases and J by 3 bases, leaving 10 bases between them. This CDR3 contains 13 residues. CDR3 nucleotide sequence: TGTGCCAGCAGTGATAGGATCTACACTGAAGCTTTCTTT. This sequence encodes CASSDRIYTEAFF.

The chain joins TRBV29-1 to TRBJ2-1; 7 nucleotides align to TRBD2. The CDR3 spans 13 residues. Germline CDR1 reads SQVTM; CDR2 reads ANQGSEA. The trim removed 6 bases at V and 9 bases at J, leaving 11 bases unmatched. CDR3 region: CSVRTSGEGEQFF. In DNA, the CDR3 is TGCAGCGTACGGACTAGTGGTGAGGGTGAGCAGTTCTTC.

The chain couples TRBV3-1 to TRBJ2-5; the D is unclear. TRBJ2-7 explains the end of the DNA better; the J call may be wrong. This CDR3 has 14 amino acids. Germline V CDR1 and CDR2: LGHDT, YNNKEL (reference sequence). CDR3 protein: CASSQDPLFYEQYF. CDR3 nucleotide sequence: TGTGCCAGCAGCCAAGACCCTCTTTTCTACGAGCAGTACTTC.

This clonotype was recorded at least ten times. J is TRBJ2-1 and V is TRBV29-1, with D possibly being TRBD2 (5 bases). Germline lookup yields CDR1 SQVTM and CDR2 ANQGSEA. Trimming cost V 3 bases and J 7 bases, with 10 bases left between them. This CDR3 comprises 12 residues. The CDR3 bases are TGCAGCGTTGATCGAACGGGGAATGAGCAGTTCTTC. It encodes CSVDRTGNEQFF.

This clonotype has just a few counts. The genes are TRBV7-6 and TRBJ2-1, with D tentatively TRBD2 (6 bases). This CDR3 has 15 residues. CDR1 and CDR2 (germline): SGHVS, FNYEAQ. V lost 3 bases and J 3 bases, leaving 12 bases between the germline ends. CDR3 sequence: CASSFRDLGYNEQFF. The DNA for the CDR3 is TGTGCCAGCAGCTTCCGGGACTTAGGCTACAATGAGCAGTTCTTC.

V usage is TRBV5-4 and J usage is TRBJ2-1; TRBD1 might be the D (6 bases). V was shortened by 0 bases and J by 5 bases, with 12 bases between the two germline ends. The CDR3 totals 15 residues. Germline CDR1 SGHNT, CDR2 YYREEE (reference sequence). The CDR3 is CASSLAMDSHNEQFF. The CDR3 nucleotides read TGTGCCAGCAGCTTGGCTATGGACAGCCACAATGAGCAGTTCTTC.

The chain has TRBV5-1 and TRBJ2-5, with 7 bases identical to TRBD1. CDR1 is SGHRS, CDR2 YFSETQ, per germline. CDR3 length: 15 amino acids. Trimming took 6 bases from V and 2 from J; bases not matched to a gene: 10. This CDR3 is CASIFRDSRQETQYF. The DNA for the CDR3 is TGCGCCAGCATCTTCAGGGACAGCCGACAAGAGACCCAGTACTTC.

The chain employs TRBV6-5 and TRBJ1-6; D unresolved. V gave up 0 bases and J gave up 9 bases, with 12 bases separating them. Germline CDR1 reads MNHEY; CDR2 reads SVGAGI. CDR3 length: 15 residues. The CDR3 loop is CASSYSGSRGSPLHF. As DNA, the CDR3 is TGTGCCAGCAGTTACTCTGGGAGTCGTGGTTCACCCCTCCACTTT.

This clonotype turned up a few times. The V gene is TRBV7-9, the J gene TRBJ1-1, with D uncertain. Between the trimmed V and J ends, which lost 5 bases and 1 base, there was a span of 11 bases. Germline CDR1 is SEHNR and CDR2 is FQNEAQ (reference sequence). The CDR3 is 14 amino acids. CDR3 loop: CASSEPGENTEAFF. CDR3 bases: TGTGCCAGCAGCGAACCGGGAGAGAACACTGAAGCTTTCTTT.

The chain is built from TRBV7-2 and TRBJ1-1, with a tentative D call TRBD1 (5 bases). CDR1 is SGHTA and CDR2 is FQGNSA in the germline V gene. The CDR3 covers 17 residues. V shed 1 base and J shed 0 bases, with 15 bases lying between them. As DNA, the CDR3 is TGTGCCAGCAGCTTAGTGGGGGGTCAGATAATGAACACTGAAGCTTTCTTT. This codes for CASSLVGGQIMNTEAFF.

This rearrangement joins TRBV7-3 to TRBJ2-6; the D is unclear. V was trimmed by 8 bases and J by 4 bases, leaving 6 bases between them. In germline, CDR1 is SGHTA, CDR2 FQGTGA. The CDR3 spans 12 residues. CDR3 sequence (DNA): TGTGCCAGCGGAACAGGGGCCAACGTCCTGACTTTC. Translating gives CASGTGANVLTF.

The chain combines TRBV5-1 with TRBJ1-1; D is uncertain. CDR1 is SGHRS, CDR2 YFSETQ, per germline. Trimming pared 2 bases from V and 1 base from J, leaving 6 bases between. There are 13 residues in the CDR3. The CDR3 spells CASSFMTNTEAFF. For the CDR3, the DNA is TGCGCCAGCAGCTTCATGACGAACACTGAAGCTTTCTTT.